The source of this T cell receptor (beta chain) is a study of T cell responses to AZD1222 COVID-19 vaccine. Overall study findings and caveats: Close to half of all spike-specific TCRs reportedly target regions of the variants that are unmutated.

Some clones are missing from TCRdb's copy, which holds only in-frame ones; the method was immunoSEQ multiplex PCR. The table lists about 180,000 clones, around 88% of them singletons. There are 13 residues in the CDR3. Germline lookup yields CDR1 MNHEY and CDR2 SMNVEV (reference sequence). Trimming took 6 bases from V and 7 from J; bases not matched to a gene: 2. To note about this clone: Antigen specificity is unknown.

This clonotype was obtained from an adult in good health. Here the sequenced sample was peripheral blood, taken on day 0 of AZD1222 vaccination. J is TRBJ1-6 and V is TRBV27, with 8 bases identical to TRBD1. The CDR3 bases are TGTGCCAGCAGGGACAGGGAGAATTCACCCCTCCACTTT. Its protein product is CASRDRENSPLHF.